Shown below are 23 T cell receptor beta chains from a single sample sequenced in a study of T-cell memory formation after mild COVID-19. TCRdb redid the calling of the 5' RACE reads with MiXCR, one entry per CDR3 protein. The data show around 180,000 distinct CDR3 sequences, roughly 18% seen once. Sequencing used PBMCs or a T cell subset sorted from them (not recorded which). The receptor set was obtained from a young man who had mild COVID-19 (a few samples of this study predate the infection). Cell type and time point are not known.

The chain is built from TRBV24-1 and TRBJ2-1, with 8 bases fitting TRBD1. Per germline, CDR1 KGHDR and CDR2 SFDVKD. The CDR3 contains 13 residues. V was clipped by 9 bases and J by 5 bases; unmatched bases: 5. The CDR3 region is CATGTGSDNEQFF. DNA of the CDR3: TGTGCCACCGGGACAGGCAGCGACAATGAGCAGTTCTTC.

The V gene is TRBV4-2, the J gene TRBJ2-5, with unresolved D. V lost 1 base, J lost 5 bases, and 8 bases lay in between. From germline, CDR1 is LGHNA and CDR2 YNFKEQ. The CDR3 has 13 amino acids. CDR3 DNA sequence: TGTGCCAGCAGCCAAGCAAGAGAGGAGACCCAGTACTTC. It translates to CASSQAREETQYF.

This clonotype was counted only a few times. The gene calls are TRBV5-8 and TRBJ1-5, with a weak D call TRBD1 (5 bases). V lost 1 base, J lost 6 bases, and 14 bases lay in between. The CDR3 length is 15 residues. Germline values: CDR1 SGHTS, CDR2 YDEGEE. The CDR3 nucleotides read TGTGCCAGCAGCTTGCAGGGCCTACACTCTCAGCCCCAGCATTTT. Encoded protein: CASSLQGLHSQPQHF.

The chain couples TRBV18 to TRBJ1-1, with 7 bases matching TRBD1. The CDR3 sequence is 16 residues long. Germline assignment: CDR1 KGHSH and CDR2 LQKENI. V trimming: 2 bases; J trimming: 5 bases; junction bases outside the gene matches: 11. CDR3 loop: CASSPSLDRISTEAFF. In nucleotides, the CDR3 is TGTGCCAGCTCACCAAGCCTGGACAGGATTTCGACTGAAGCTTTCTTT. The entire variable domain, with the rest obtained from reference TRBV18 and TRBJ1-1, is as follows: NAGVMQNPRHLVRRRGQEARLRCSPMKGHSHVYWYRQLPEEGLKFMVYLQKENIIDESGMPKERFSAEFPKEGPSILRIQQVVRGDSAAYFCASSPSLDRISTEAFFGQGTRLTVV.

This chain uses TRBV5-5 with TRBJ2-7; D gene ambiguous. CDR3 length equals 14 residues. CDR1 and CDR2 (germline): SGHKS, YYEKEE (reference sequence). The V and J ends lost 0 bases and 7 bases respectively, with 14 bases between them. The CDR3 loop reads CASSLEPSSKEQYV. The CDR3 region has the DNA TGTGCCAGCAGCTTGGAACCAAGTTCGAAAGAGCAGTACGTC.

The chain employs TRBV28 and TRBJ1-1; D not resolved. In germline, CDR1 is MDHEN, CDR2 SYDVKM. The CDR3 runs to 13 residues. V was cut by 9 bases and J by 1 base, with 12 bases left in between. This chain's CDR3 is CASRAPWNTEAFF. Here the CDR3 DNA reads TGTGCCAGTAGGGCGCCCTGGAACACTGAAGCTTTCTTT.

The chain has TRBV7-8 and TRBJ2-3; either TRBD1 or TRBD2 may fit D (5 bases each). Deletions cut 8 bases from V and 3 bases from J, with 15 bases between. CDR3 size: 14 residues. CDR1 and CDR2 (germline): SGHVS, FQNEAQ. The chain's CDR3 is CASGAKRETDTQYF. CDR3 coding DNA: TGTGCCAGCGGGGCGAAGAGGGAAACAGATACGCAGTATTTT.

Points on this clonotype: Sequence at one end of the junction differs from germline and may be a read error. The chain has TRBV12-3 or TRBV12-4 and TRBJ1-5, with 12 bases fitting TRBD1. This CDR3 is 14 amino acids long. CDR3: CASRTGTGGGPQNF. The CDR3 nucleotides are TGTGCCAGCAGAACCGGGACAGGGGGCGGGCCCCAGAATTTT.

V is TRBV12-3 or TRBV12-4 and J is TRBJ1-5, with TRBD1 identical over 9 bases. V gave up 5 bases and J gave up 2 bases; unmatched junction bases: 7. The CDR3 loop spans 16 amino acids. The DNA of the CDR3 is TGTGCCAGCAGTCCACAGGGGGCAGGTCGCAATCAGCCCCAGCATTTT. It yields the protein CASSPQGAGRNQPQHF.

The table lists this clonotype with many counts. This sequence joins TRBV3-1 and TRBJ1-1; 7 positions agree with TRBD1. Losses at the gene ends were 1 base for V and 5 bases for J; bases not matched to a gene: 1. The CDR3 has 13 residues. Per germline, CDR1 LGHDT and CDR2 YNNKEL (reference sequence). The CDR3 nucleotides read TGTGCCAGCAGCCAAGGCAGGGGGACTGAAGCTTTCTTT. This sequence encodes CASSQGRGTEAFF.

The J gene is TRBJ2-7, the V gene TRBV29-1; TRBD1 aligns across 10 bases. The CDR3 has 14 residues. V lost 7 bases and J lost 4; bases outside the gene matches: 10. Looked up from germline, CDR1 is SQVTM and CDR2 is ANQGSEA. The CDR3 sequence: CSATRGTGAYEQYF. CDR3 bases: TGCAGCGCTACCCGGGGGACAGGGGCGTACGAGCAGTACTTC.

The chain links TRBV5-1 to TRBJ1-2; possible D gene TRBD1, 6 bases. The CDR3 covers 14 residues. The V end was cut by 2 bases, the J end by 1 base, with 9 bases between. Germline CDR1 and CDR2: SGHRS and YFSETQ. CDR3 DNA: TGCGCCAGCAGCTTACAGGGACATAACTATGGCTACACCTTC. It yields the protein CASSLQGHNYGYTF.

This clonotype was seen a few times. The chain links TRBV4-2 to TRBJ1-2; weak D call: TRBD1 (6 bases). In germline, CDR1 is LGHNA, CDR2 YNFKEQ. V was shortened by 6 bases and J by 8 bases, with 19 bases between the two germline ends. The CDR3 runs 14 residues. CDR3 amino acids: CASSPRGTPAGYTF. The CDR3 DNA is TGTGCCAGCAGTCCGAGGGGGACCCCGGCGGGCTACACCTTC.

This clonotype was observed a few times. The gene calls are TRBV7-9 and TRBJ1-4, with 8 bases fitting TRBD1. The CDR3 is 17 amino acids. Germline lookup yields CDR1 SEHNR and CDR2 FQNEAQ (reference sequence). The J segment lost 5 bases and the V segment lost 6 bases, leaving 14 bases of the junction unmatched. The CDR3, as DNA: TGTGCCAGCAGGCCCCGTCCGGAGGGACAGGCGAATGAAAAACTGTTTTTT. Its protein product is CASRPRPEGQANEKLFF.

In the case of this clonotype: The junction departs from germline at one end; a sequencing error may be responsible. V gene TRBV2 combines with J gene TRBJ2-5; D gene unclear. Looked up from germline, CDR1 is SNHLY and CDR2 is FYNNEI. The CDR3 sequence is 10 residues long. The CDR3 sequence: CASQEDTQYF. CDR3 DNA sequence: TGTGCCAGCCAAGAAGATACCCAGTACTTC.

The chain joins TRBV7-9 to TRBJ2-4, with a possible D match to TRBD1 (5 bases). From germline, CDR1 is SEHNR and CDR2 FQNEAQ (reference sequence). The CDR3 spans 12 residues. V lost 1 base and J lost 8, with 6 bases in between. CDR3 amino acids: CASSLDRHIQYF. CDR3 nucleotide sequence: TGTGCCAGCAGCTTAGACAGGCACATTCAGTACTTC.

V and J are TRBV15 and TRBJ1-5, with a tentative D call TRBD1 (5 bases). From germline, CDR1 is LNHNV and CDR2 YYDKDF (reference sequence). CDR3 length: 15 amino acids. V lost 3 bases and J lost 5, with 14 bases in between. For the CDR3, the DNA is TGTGCCACCAGCAGCAGGGTCGGGGGGGATCAGCCCCAGCATTTT. As protein: CATSSRVGGDQPQHF. Based on the CDR3 plus reference TRBV15 and TRBJ1-5, the full variable domain is DAMVIQNPRYQVTQFGKPVTLSCSQTLNHNVMYWYQQKSSQAPKLLFHYYDKDFNNEADTPDNFQSRRPNTSFCFLDIRSPGLGDTAMYLCATSSRVGGDQPQHFGDGTRLSIL.

This clonotype was recorded a few times. The chain is built from TRBV20-1 and TRBJ2-2, with a possible D match to TRBD2 (7 bases). CDR3 length: 14 residues. Germline CDR1 reads DFQATT; CDR2 reads SNEGSKA (reference sequence). Trimming stripped 5 bases from V and 2 bases from J, with 12 bases between. CDR3: CSAGLGTNTGELFF. CDR3 DNA: TGCAGTGCTGGACTAGGGACAAACACCGGGGAGCTGTTTTTT.

V gene TRBV4-1 combines with J gene TRBJ1-5, with D uncertain. The germline CDR1 and CDR2 sequences are MGHRA and YSYEKL. This CDR3 is 13 amino acids long. The V gene lost 10 bases and the J gene lost 0 bases, with 10 bases spanning the gap. CDR3 nucleotide sequence: TGCGCCACCACGGGCAATAGCAATCAGCCCCAGCATTTT. Translated: CATTGNSNQPQHF.

In this sample, this clonotype turned up a few times. The J gene is TRBJ2-1, the V gene TRBV10-3, with a possible D match to TRBD1 (6 bases). Germline lookup yields CDR1 ENHRY and CDR2 SYGVKD. V was shortened by 6 bases and J by 6 bases, with 24 bases between the two germline ends. The CDR3 totals 17 residues. The CDR3 loop reads CAISNSSPGPRGNEQFF. In DNA form, the CDR3 reads TGTGCCATCAGCAACTCTTCTCCGGGACCCAGGGGCAATGAGCAGTTCTTC.

The rearrangement joins TRBV2 to TRBJ1-2; TRBD1 agrees at 8 bases. With V trimmed by 9 bases and J by 5 bases, 14 bases remained unmatched. The germline V gene encodes CDR1 SNHLY and CDR2 FYNNEI. There are 15 residues in the CDR3. The CDR3 DNA is TGTGCCAGGCAGGGGAACGGACAGGGAACATATGGCTACACCTTC. As protein: CARQGNGQGTYGYTF.

This clonotype has just a few counts. This chain uses TRBV5-4 with TRBJ2-7, with a possible D match to TRBD2 (5 bases). Germline V lookup: CDR1 SGHNT, CDR2 YYREEE (reference sequence). V was cut by 3 bases and J by 3 bases, with 13 bases left in between. The CDR3 totals 14 residues. The CDR3 region is CASSSAGGGYEQYV. The CDR3 coding sequence is TGTGCCAGCAGCTCCGCAGGAGGAGGCTACGAGCAGTACGTC.

Only a few counts were recorded for this clonotype. This chain uses TRBV7-2 with TRBJ2-3, with 8 bases aligning to TRBD2. The CDR3 is 16 residues long. Looked up from germline, CDR1 is SGHTA and CDR2 is FQGNSA. Trimming removed 5 bases from V and 1 base from J; junction bases left unmatched: 8. For the CDR3, the DNA is TGTGCCAGCAGCGTCCAGCGGGGGCGGGGCACAGATACGCAGTATTTT. This encodes CASSVQRGRGTDTQYF.